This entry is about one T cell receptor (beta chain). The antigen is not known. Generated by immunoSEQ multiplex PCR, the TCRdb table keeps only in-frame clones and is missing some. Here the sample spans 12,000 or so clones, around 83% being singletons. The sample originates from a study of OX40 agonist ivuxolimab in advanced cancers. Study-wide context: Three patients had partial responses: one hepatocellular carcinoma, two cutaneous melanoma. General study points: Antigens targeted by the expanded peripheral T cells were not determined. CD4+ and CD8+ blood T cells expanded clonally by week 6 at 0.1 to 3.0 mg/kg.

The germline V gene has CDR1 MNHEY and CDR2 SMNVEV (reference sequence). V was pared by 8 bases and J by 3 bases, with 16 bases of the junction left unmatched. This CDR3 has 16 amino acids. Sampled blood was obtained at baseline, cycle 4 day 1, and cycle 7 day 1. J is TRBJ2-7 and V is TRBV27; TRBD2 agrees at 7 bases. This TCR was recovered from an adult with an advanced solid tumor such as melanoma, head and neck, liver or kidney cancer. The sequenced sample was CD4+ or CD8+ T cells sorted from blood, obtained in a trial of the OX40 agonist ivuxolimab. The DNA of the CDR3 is TGTGCCAGCCTGGGGGTAGCGGGCTCGTCCTTCTACGAGCAGTACTTC. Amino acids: CASLGVAGSSFYEQYF.